Listed here are 5 T cell receptor beta chains from one sample, sequenced in a study of early T cells in non-severe SARS-CoV-2 infection. TCRdb reanalysed the 5' RACE reads using MiXCR and keeps one entry per CDR3 protein. The sample lists tens of thousands of distinct CDR3 sequences, roughly 6% seen once, with about 2.8% in the top ten. Sequenced here: whole blood, sampled at baseline. Receptors were obtained from an adult who was a healthcare worker with PCR-confirmed SARS-CoV-2 infection or an uninfected control (not recorded which).

This sequence joins TRBV9 and TRBJ2-1; possibly TRBD2 for D (6 bases). Between the trimmed V and J ends, which lost 4 bases and 1 base, there was a span of 15 bases. CDR1 SGDLS and CDR2 YYNGEE come from the germline V gene. The CDR3 runs to 16 residues. Here the CDR3 reads CASSFRPGTSYNEQFF. CDR3 in DNA: TGTGCCAGCAGCTTCCGACCCGGGACTTCCTACAATGAGCAGTTCTTC.

The rearrangement joins TRBV6-5 to TRBJ2-5; 7 nucleotides align to TRBD1. CDR1 is MNHEY and CDR2 is SVGAGI in the germline V gene. This CDR3 spans 15 amino acids. V was clipped by 6 bases and J by 0 bases; unmatched bases: 7. CDR3 coding DNA: TGTGCCAGCAGGGACCCACAGGGGTACCAAGAGACCCAGTACTTC. Protein: CASRDPQGYQETQYF.

This clonotype has only a few counts. This rearrangement joins TRBV7-2 to TRBJ2-1; D is possibly TRBD1 (6 bases). The germline V gene encodes CDR1 SGHTA and CDR2 FQGNSA. V lost 1 base, J lost 6 bases, and 16 bases lay in between. This CDR3 is built from 16 residues. The CDR3 loop reads CASSLVLSGTINEQFF. CDR3 sequence (DNA): TGTGCCAGCAGCTTAGTGTTGTCTGGGACAATCAATGAGCAGTTCTTC.

This clonotype was counted between two and nine times. The V gene is TRBV20-1, the J gene TRBJ1-1; no clear D. Germline V CDR1 and CDR2: DFQATT, SNEGSKA (reference sequence). The CDR3 sequence is 13 residues long. Deletions cut 0 bases from V and 5 bases from J, with 10 bases between. CDR3 DNA: TGCAGTGCTAGAGAAAGCTTCGGGACTGAAGCTTTCTTT. This encodes CSARESFGTEAFF.

This clonotype was picked up a small number of times. CDR3 sequence: CSAKGPNSGNTIYF. The CDR3 DNA reads as TGCAGTGCTAAGGGACCGAACTCTGGAAACACCATATATTTT. The chain is built from TRBV20-1 and TRBJ1-3; D perhaps matches TRBD1 (5 bases). Trimming pared 4 bases from V and 0 bases from J, leaving 10 bases between. The CDR3 has 14 amino acids. Germline V gives CDR1 DFQATT, CDR2 SNEGSKA (reference sequence).